The TCR beta chain under discussion was sequenced for a study of shared clonotypes between healthy human individuals. Study-wide background: A donor's plate count was three for CD4 naive and three for CD4 memory; CD8 naive had two and CD8 memory one. General study findings and limits: Researchers sampled blood only, noting tissue repertoires likely differ. The small donor group covered limited genetic and exposure diversity.

Each donor was a Caucasian adult residing in Nashville, Tennessee. Looked up from germline, CDR1 is MNHEY and CDR2 is SMNVEV (reference sequence). V shed 4 bases, J shed 2 bases, and the junction held 4 bases outside the gene matches. This CDR3 has 14 amino acids. This clone is a singleton in its sample. The target antigen is unknown. The repertoire was sequenced with immunoSEQ multiplex PCR; TCRdb's copy has only in-frame clones and lacks some. This sample yields some 1.1 million clones, of which around three quarters are seen a single time; almost 0.9% belongs to the top ten. This sequence originates from a young man in good health. Some clones in this sample may be carry-over from other donors' samples. Input material: memory CD4+ T cells from PBMCs. Specified subset: CD45RA-negative fraction. The V and J genes are TRBV27 and TRBJ2-7, with 8 bases matching TRBD2. The CDR3 sequence: CASSYLAGPYEQYF. CDR3 in DNA: TGTGCCAGCAGTTATCTAGCGGGCCCCTACGAGCAGTACTTC.